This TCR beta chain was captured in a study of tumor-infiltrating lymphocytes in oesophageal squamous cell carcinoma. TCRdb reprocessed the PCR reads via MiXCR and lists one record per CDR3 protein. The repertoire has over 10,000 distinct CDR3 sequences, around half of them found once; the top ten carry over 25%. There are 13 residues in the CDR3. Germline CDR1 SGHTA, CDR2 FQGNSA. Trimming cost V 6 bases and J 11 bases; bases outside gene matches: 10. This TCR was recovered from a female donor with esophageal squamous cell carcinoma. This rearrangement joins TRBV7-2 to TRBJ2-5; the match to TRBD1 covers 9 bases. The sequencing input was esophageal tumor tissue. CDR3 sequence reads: CASSIQGAGEQYF. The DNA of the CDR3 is TGTGCCAGCAGTATACAGGGGGCGGGGGAGCAGTACTTC.